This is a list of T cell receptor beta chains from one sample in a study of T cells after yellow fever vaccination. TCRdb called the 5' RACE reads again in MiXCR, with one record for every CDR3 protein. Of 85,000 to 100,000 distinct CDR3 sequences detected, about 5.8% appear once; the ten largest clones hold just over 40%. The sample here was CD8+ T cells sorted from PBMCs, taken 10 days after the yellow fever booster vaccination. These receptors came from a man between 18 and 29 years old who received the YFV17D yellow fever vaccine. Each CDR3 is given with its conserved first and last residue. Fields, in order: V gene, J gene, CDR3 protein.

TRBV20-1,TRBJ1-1,CSASARPHTEAFF
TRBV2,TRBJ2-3,CASARGAPDTQYF
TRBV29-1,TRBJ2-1,CSHSPSIRFDEQFF
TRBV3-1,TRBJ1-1,CASSGRRDSGTEAFF
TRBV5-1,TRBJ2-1,CASSLARLAGGHNEQFF
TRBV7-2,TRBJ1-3,CASSLGASGNTIYF
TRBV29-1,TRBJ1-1,CSFPHGGQGGSEAFF
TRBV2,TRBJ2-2,CASRGVRTASGGELFF
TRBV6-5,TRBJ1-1,CATKGWTRDENTEAFF
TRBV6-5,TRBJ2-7,CASSWDNSYEQYF
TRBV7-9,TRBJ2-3,CASSLGGTGATDTQYF
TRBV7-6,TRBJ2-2,CASSSGEAGELFF
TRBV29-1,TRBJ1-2,CSVLIRYGYTF
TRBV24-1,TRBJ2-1,CATSDEGVREQFF
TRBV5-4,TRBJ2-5,CASSLARDRVIEETQYF
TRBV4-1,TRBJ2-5,CASSQGGQGAEETQYF
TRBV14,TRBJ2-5,CASSQGRPPYQETQYF
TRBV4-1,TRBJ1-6,CASSQGGGNSPLHF
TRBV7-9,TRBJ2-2,CASSLTSRGVNTGELFF
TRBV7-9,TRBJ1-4,CASSLVSWTANEKLFF
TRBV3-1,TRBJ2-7,CASSDRQGMEYEQYF
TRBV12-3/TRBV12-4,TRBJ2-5,CASRAGTGGQETQYF
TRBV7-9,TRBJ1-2,CASSFPGDYGYTF
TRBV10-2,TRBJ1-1,CASSDGTLGAFF
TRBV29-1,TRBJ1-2,CSVEDSANYGYTF
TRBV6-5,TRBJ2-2,CASRPQGWHGELFF
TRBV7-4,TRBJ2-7,CASSPYQGIYYEQYF
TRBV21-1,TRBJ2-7,CASSSRGGPFPYEQYF
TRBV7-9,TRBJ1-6,CASSVTGGESPLHF
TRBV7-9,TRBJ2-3,CASSLDGRLSTDTQYF
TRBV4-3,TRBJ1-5,CASSQDRRASNQPQHF
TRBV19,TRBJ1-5,CASSIRQAFNQPQHF
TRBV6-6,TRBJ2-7,CASSFRQGLTYEQYF
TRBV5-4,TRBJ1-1,CASSLDRGWTEAFF
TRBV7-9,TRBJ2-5,CASSRRGALETQYF
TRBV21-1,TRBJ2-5,CASSAGGLAEGETQYF
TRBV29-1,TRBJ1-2,CSVVSNGYTF
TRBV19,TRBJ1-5,CASSTRQVGNQPQHF